The 18 T cell receptor beta chains below all came from one sample that was sequenced in a study of blood T cell repertoires in COVID-19. The assay was immunoSEQ multiplex PCR, and TCRdb's table has in-frame clones only and misses some. The sample records around 50,000 clones, approximately 87% being singletons. The sample was peripheral blood. The receptor set was obtained from a human donor in a cohort sampled during active COVID-19.

The V and J genes are TRBV28 and TRBJ1-1; 7 bases agree with TRBD1. This CDR3 is built from 17 residues. The V and J ends lost 2 bases and 1 base, in that order; junction bases with no gene match: 10. CDR1 MDHEN and CDR2 SYDVKM come from the germline V gene. Here the CDR3 reads CASSLLRRDRQNTEAFF. CDR3 in DNA: TGTGCCAGCAGTTTACTGAGGAGGGACAGACAGAACACTGAAGCTTTCTTT. The full variable domain, its missing parts supplied by reference TRBV28 and TRBJ1-1, is DVKVTQSSRYLVKRTGEKVFLECVQDMDHENMFWYRQDPGLGLRLIYFSYDVKMKEKGDIPEGYSVSREKKERFSLILESASTNQTSMYLCASSLLRRDRQNTEAFFGQGTRLTVV.

The J gene is TRBJ2-5, the V gene TRBV7-2, with a weak D call TRBD2 (5 bases). This CDR3 spans 15 amino acids. Germline V gene lookup returns CDR1 SGHTA and CDR2 FQGNSA. V dropped 2 bases and J dropped 4 bases, with 14 bases sitting between them. CDR3 sequence (DNA): TGTGCCAGCAGCTTATTAGGCCGCGGGTTAGAGACCCAGTACTTC. Translating gives CASSLLGRGLETQYF.

The chain joins TRBV2 to TRBJ2-1; 9 bases agree with TRBD2. Trimming took 8 bases from V and 8 from J; bases not matched to a gene: 19. The germline CDR1 and CDR2 sequences are SNHLY and FYNNEI. This CDR3 comprises 17 residues. In nucleotides, the CDR3 is TGTGCCAGCTCCTCGAAGAGGTCTAGCGGGAAAGGGGATGAGCAGTTCTTC. Translated, it gives CASSSKRSSGKGDEQFF. The whole variable domain, filled in from reference TRBV2 and TRBJ2-1, reads EPEVTQTPSHQVTQMGQEVILRCVPISNHLYFYWYRQILGQKVEFLVSFYNNEISEKSEIFDDQFSVERPDGSNFTLKIRSTKLEDSAMYFCASSSKRSSGKGDEQFFGPGTRLTVL.

The chain couples TRBV27 to TRBJ2-2, with D possibly matching TRBD1 (6 bases). V was cut by 5 bases and J by 1 base, with 17 bases left in between. The CDR3 is 17 residues long. Per germline, CDR1 MNHEY and CDR2 SMNVEV (reference sequence). The CDR3 spells CASSQRPDRLNTGELFF. CDR3 coding DNA: TGTGCCAGCAGTCAGAGACCAGACAGGTTGAACACCGGGGAGCTGTTTTTT.

This sequence joins TRBV3-1 (or the pseudogene TRBV3-2) and TRBJ1-2; no firm D call. Trimming removed 1 base from V and 4 bases from J, with 13 bases in between. CDR1 LGHDT and CDR2 YNNKEL come from the germline V gene (reference sequence). The CDR3 has 15 residues. The CDR3 reads CASSQGAAVGYGYTF. In nucleotides, the CDR3 is TGTGCCAGCAGCCAAGGCGCCGCGGTGGGCTATGGCTACACCTTC.

The rearrangement joins TRBV5-1 to TRBJ1-2, with TRBD1 matching over 10 bases. After removal of 0 bases from V and 5 bases from J, the junction contained 10 bases not matched to a gene. Per germline, CDR1 SGHRS and CDR2 YFSETQ. The CDR3 is 17 residues long. CDR3 coding DNA: TGCGCCAGCAGCTTGGAGACAGGGGGCAAAGGAGGGTATGGCTACACCTTC. It codes for CASSLETGGKGGYGYTF.

The chain has TRBV6-5 and TRBJ1-4, with D perhaps matching TRBD1 (6 bases). The V end was cut by 0 bases, the J end by 6 bases, with 11 bases between. CDR3 length: 15 amino acids. Germline V CDR1 and CDR2: MNHEY, SVGAGI. The CDR3 protein is CASSYSKQGHEKLFF. CDR3 DNA: TGTGCCAGCAGTTACTCTAAACAGGGCCATGAAAAACTGTTTTTT.

The chain is built from TRBV29-1 and TRBJ1-1, with a tentative D call TRBD1 (5 bases). Germline V gene data show CDR1 as SQVTM and CDR2 as ANQGSEA. V dropped 6 bases and J dropped 5 bases, with 10 bases sitting between them. This CDR3 spans 11 amino acids. The CDR3 loop reads CSVQGSTEAFF. The CDR3 region has the DNA TGCAGCGTGCAGGGTTCGACTGAAGCTTTCTTT.

This clone appeared once. The V and J genes are TRBV6-2 or TRBV6-3 and TRBJ1-2; no clear D. This CDR3 contains 12 residues. Germline V gene lookup returns CDR1 MNHEY and CDR2 SVGEGT. Trimming cost V 6 bases and J 8 bases, with 13 bases left between them. The CDR3 nucleotides read TGTGCCAGCAGCCGCGAAGTTCCGGGCTACACCTTC. Protein product: CASSREVPGYTF.

This chain uses TRBV2 with TRBJ2-1; TRBD1 matches 10 bases. After removal of 6 bases from V and 3 bases from J, the junction contained 2 bases not matched to a gene. Germline V gene sequence: CDR1 SNHLY, CDR2 FYNNEI. The CDR3 totals 14 residues. CDR3 loop: CASSRDRGYNEQFF. CDR3 sequence (DNA): TGTGCCAGCAGCCGGGACAGGGGCTACAATGAGCAGTTCTTC.

V and J are TRBV18 and TRBJ2-1; the D gene is possibly TRBD2 (7 bases). The germline V gene has CDR1 KGHSH and CDR2 LQKENI. Trimming stripped 2 bases from V and 14 bases from J, with 19 bases between. The CDR3 is 14 amino acids. This CDR3 is CASSPDGGQGRKFF. CDR3 in DNA: TGTGCCAGCTCACCAGACGGGGGGCAGGGGAGGAAGTTCTTC.

The chain is built from TRBV7-3 and TRBJ2-6, with TRBD1 matching 7 bases. V lost 4 bases, J lost 0 bases, and 6 bases stayed unmatched. The germline gives CDR1 SGHTA, CDR2 FQGTGA. There are 17 residues in the CDR3. The CDR3, as DNA: TGTGCCAGCAGCTCTATGGGACAGTCCTCTGGGGCCAACGTCCTGACTTTC. Amino acid sequence: CASSSMGQSSGANVLTF.

The rearrangement uses TRBV19 and TRBJ1-2; maybe TRBD1 (6 bases). Germline V CDR1 and CDR2: LNHDA, SQIVND (reference sequence). The CDR3 has 13 residues. V dropped 5 bases and J dropped 8 bases, with 15 bases sitting between them. The chain's CDR3 is CASSVQGYGGYTF. Written as DNA, the CDR3 is TGTGCCAGTAGTGTACAGGGATACGGCGGCTACACCTTC.

The V and J genes are TRBV6-5 and TRBJ1-1, with 8 positions matching TRBD1. Germline CDR1 and CDR2: MNHEY and SVGAGI. V dropped 2 bases and J dropped 3; count of bases not matched to a gene: 5. The CDR3 totals 15 residues. The CDR3 coding sequence is TGTGCCAGCAGTTACCGACAGGGGAGGGACACTGAAGCTTTCTTT. Translation gives CASSYRQGRDTEAFF.

J is TRBJ1-6 and V is TRBV7-9; a possible D gene is TRBD1 (5 bases). This CDR3 has 17 amino acids. CDR1 and CDR2 (germline): SEHNR, FQNEAQ (reference sequence). Trimming took 1 base from V and 5 from J, leaving 15 bases between them. The CDR3 here is CASSLVTRVRDNSPLHF. CDR3 in DNA: TGTGCCAGCAGCTTAGTGACCAGGGTTCGTGATAATTCACCCCTCCACTTT.

The V and J genes are TRBV19 and TRBJ1-2; TRBD1 matches at 9 bases. Per germline, CDR1 LNHDA and CDR2 SQIVND (reference sequence). The J segment lost 0 bases and the V segment lost 6 bases, leaving 8 bases of the junction unmatched. This CDR3 contains 16 residues. For the CDR3, the DNA is TGTGCCAGTAGAGGGACAGGGACAATAGCTAACTATGGCTACACCTTC. Amino acid sequence: CASRGTGTIANYGYTF. Full variable domain (rest looked up from reference TRBV19 and TRBJ1-2): DGGITQSPKYLFRKEGQNVTLSCEQNLNHDAMYWYRQDPGQGLRLIYYSQIVNDFQKGDIAEGYSVSREKKESFPLTVTSAQKNPTAFYLCASRGTGTIANYGYTFGSGTRLTVV.

The CDR3 spells CASSNTPPWAGGPGTGTQYF. The CDR3 region has the DNA TGTGCCAGCAGCAATACCCCTCCGTGGGCGGGGGGGCCGGGTACGGGGACCCAGTACTTC. The gene calls are TRBV6-7 and TRBJ2-5; the match to TRBD2 covers 9 bases. TRBV6-7 has ORF status, its function being uncertain. Trimming cost V 6 bases and J 7 bases; bases outside gene matches: 27. The CDR3 length is 20 residues.

This sequence joins TRBV29-1 and TRBJ1-1, with 8 bases lining up with TRBD1. The V and J ends lost 1 base and 1 base, in that order; junction bases with no gene match: 2. CDR3 length: 14 amino acids. Germline CDR1 and CDR2: SQVTM and ANQGSEA. The CDR3 spells CSVEGGQENTEAFF. Written as DNA, the CDR3 is TGCAGCGTTGAAGGGGGACAGGAGAACACTGAAGCTTTCTTT.